Each of the 15 T cell receptor beta chains below was sequenced from the same sample in a study of response to subunit inactivated influenza vaccine. TCRdb analysed the RT-PCR reads with MiXCR anew, one entry per CDR3 protein. The table shows some 640,000 distinct CDR3 sequences, with approximately 15% occurring only once. Sample: PBMCs from blood, taken 14 to 15 days before vaccination. These receptors were taken from a man aged 50 to 59 who received an inactivated influenza vaccine.

This clonotype was seen more than once but under ten times. The gene calls are TRBV2 and TRBJ1-2; the D is unclear. The V end was cut by 2 bases, the J end by 4 bases, with 17 bases between. This CDR3 is built from 16 residues. Per the germline V gene, CDR1 is SNHLY and CDR2 is FYNNEI. CDR3 DNA sequence: TGTGCCAGCAGTGAACTTCGATCAGCCGGAGGCTATGGCTACACCTTC. It is translated as CASSELRSAGGYGYTF.

As concerns this clonotype: An end of the junction does not agree with germline; a read error may underlie this. The chain carries TRBV7-2 and TRBJ2-3; perhaps TRBD2 as D (6 bases). The CDR3 runs 14 residues. Germline V lookup: CDR1 SGHTA, CDR2 FQGNSA. The chain's CDR3 is CGTRRDFHTHTQYF. DNA of the CDR3: TGTGGCACCCGCCGGGACTTCCACACACATACGCAGTATTTT.

Ten or more counts support this clonotype. V gene TRBV6-5 combines with J gene TRBJ1-5, with D maybe TRBD1 (5 bases). The length of the CDR3 is 14 residues. The germline V gene has CDR1 MNHEY and CDR2 SVGAGI. Between the trimmed V and J ends, which lost 3 bases and 7 bases, there was a span of 13 bases. CDR3 residues: CASSYGREGQPQHF. In DNA form, the CDR3 reads TGTGCCAGCAGTTATGGGAGGGAGGGGCAGCCCCAGCATTTT.

This clonotype was counted many times. J is TRBJ1-2 and V is TRBV29-1; 8 nucleotides agree with TRBD1. CDR1 is SQVTM and CDR2 is ANQGSEA in the germline V gene. The CDR3 loop spans 14 amino acids. J lost 3 bases, V lost 3 bases, and 6 bases had no gene match. CDR3 bases: TGCAGCGTTGATCCCCAGGGGGCTCACTATGGCTACACCTTC. As protein: CSVDPQGAHYGYTF.

This chain joins TRBV11-2 and TRBJ2-3; maybe TRBD2 (6 bases). The CDR3 sequence is 16 residues long. The V gene's germline CDR1 is SGHAT and CDR2 FQNNGV. The germline V and J ends were trimmed by 5 bases and 2 bases, with 17 bases remaining between them. This CDR3 is CASSVRAGYPTDTQYF. The CDR3 DNA reads as TGTGCCAGCAGCGTTCGAGCGGGCTACCCCACAGATACGCAGTATTTT.

The chain uses TRBV27 and TRBJ2-1; D perhaps matches TRBD2 (6 bases). Germline lookup yields CDR1 MNHEY and CDR2 SMNVEV (reference sequence). CDR3 size: 15 residues. V was cut by 6 bases and J by 8 bases, with 20 bases left in between. The CDR3 sequence is CASSHVSGPADEQFF. The CDR3, as DNA: TGTGCCAGCAGCCACGTTAGCGGACCGGCGGATGAGCAGTTCTTC.

This clonotype was recorded many times. This chain connects TRBV10-3 to TRBJ2-2; possible D gene TRBD1, 6 bases. The CDR3 runs to 16 residues. The germline V and J ends were trimmed by 0 bases and 3 bases, with 11 bases remaining between them. In germline, CDR1 is ENHRY, CDR2 SYGVKD. DNA for the CDR3: TGTGCCATCAGTGAGTCCCGGACAGTTTACACCGGGGAGCTGTTTTTT. Its protein product is CAISESRTVYTGELFF.

The V call is TRBV6-1, the J call TRBJ2-7, with TRBD1 matching 9 bases. Losses at the gene ends were 6 bases for V and 3 bases for J; bases not matched to a gene: 6. Germline-derived CDR1 and CDR2 are MNHNS and SASEGT. This CDR3 has 14 amino acids. CDR3 nucleotides: TGTGCCAGCAGACAAGACAGGGGGAACTACGAGCAGTACTTC. Translated, it gives CASRQDRGNYEQYF.

The sample holds one count of this clonotype. This may come from a read error, since a much larger clone is one base off. The chain has TRBV12-3 or TRBV12-4 and TRBJ1-3, with D uncertain. The CDR3 is 16 residues long. Here the CDR3 reads CANSGGGRDSGNTIYF. The CDR3 bases are TGTGCCAACAGTGGCGGTGGCAGAGACTCTGGAAACACCATATATTTT.

This chain joins TRBV14 and TRBJ1-1, with 7 bases lining up with TRBD1. The CDR3 is 15 residues long. Germline V gives CDR1 SGHDN, CDR2 FVKESK. V gave up 3 bases and J gave up 1 base; unmatched junction bases: 5. CDR3 protein: CASSHTGDPNTEAFF. The CDR3 bases are TGTGCCAGCAGCCACACAGGGGACCCGAACACTGAAGCTTTCTTT. The full variable domain, with the rest looked up from reference TRBV14 and TRBJ1-1, is EAGVTQFPSHSVIEKGQTVTLRCDPISGHDNLYWYRRVMGKEIKFLLHFVKESKQDESGMPNNRFLAERTGGTYSTLKVQPAELEDSGVYFCASSHTGDPNTEAFFGQGTRLTVV.

This clonotype was observed a handful of times. The chain couples TRBV20-1 to TRBJ1-6; TRBD1 aligns across 10 bases. Germline V CDR1 and CDR2: DFQATT, SNEGSKA (reference sequence). This CDR3 has 12 residues. With 7 bases clipped from V and 10 bases from J, the junction kept 4 bases outside the gene matches. CDR3 nucleotide sequence: TGCAGTGGGGGACAGGGGTCCTCACCCCTCCACTTT. Translation: CSGGQGSSPLHF.

The chain combines TRBV11-2 with TRBJ1-1; no clear D gene. The CDR3 is 14 residues long. CDR1 and CDR2 (germline): SGHAT, FQNNGV. V gave up 6 bases and J gave up 1 base, with 12 bases separating them. The CDR3 loop reads CASRIGRSNTEAFF. DNA of the CDR3: TGTGCCAGCAGGATAGGCCGCTCGAACACTGAAGCTTTCTTT.

CDR3 sequence (DNA): TGTGCCAGCAGCTTGGGGTCCGGGACAGCGAACACCGGGGAGCTGTTTTTT. It encodes CASSLGSGTANTGELFF. V gene TRBV5-6 combines with J gene TRBJ2-2; 7 bases agree with TRBD1. V lost 0 bases, J lost 0 bases, and 5 bases stayed unmatched. CDR3 size: 17 residues. Per germline, CDR1 SGHDT and CDR2 YYEEEE.

This clonotype came up many times. V and J are TRBV6-5 and TRBJ1-5, with 7 bases aligning to TRBD1. Germline assignment: CDR1 MNHEY and CDR2 SVGAGI. V was pared by 5 bases and J by 6 bases, with 7 bases of the junction left unmatched. The CDR3 contains 14 residues. The CDR3 here is CASSTRQGGQPQHF. In DNA, the CDR3 is TGTGCCAGCAGTACCCGACAGGGCGGTCAGCCCCAGCATTTT.

The chain has TRBV12-3 or TRBV12-4 and TRBJ1-1; D not certain. The CDR3 totals 14 residues. V lost 7 bases and J 0 bases, leaving 12 bases between the germline ends. The CDR3 is CASTRLGLNTEAFF. CDR3 in DNA: TGTGCCAGCACCCGGTTGGGTTTGAACACTGAAGCTTTCTTT.